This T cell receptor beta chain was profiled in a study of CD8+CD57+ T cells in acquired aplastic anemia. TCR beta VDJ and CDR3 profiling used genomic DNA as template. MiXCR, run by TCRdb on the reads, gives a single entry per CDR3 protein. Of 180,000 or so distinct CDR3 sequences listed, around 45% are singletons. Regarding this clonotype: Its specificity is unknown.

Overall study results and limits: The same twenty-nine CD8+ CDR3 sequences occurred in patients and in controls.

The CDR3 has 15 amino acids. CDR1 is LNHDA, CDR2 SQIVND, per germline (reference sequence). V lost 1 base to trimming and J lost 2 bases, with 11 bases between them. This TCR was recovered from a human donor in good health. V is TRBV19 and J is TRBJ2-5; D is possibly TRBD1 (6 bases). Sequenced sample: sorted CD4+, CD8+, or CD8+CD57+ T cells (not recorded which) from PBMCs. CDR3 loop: CASSIGGLGQETQYF. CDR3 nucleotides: TGTGCCAGTAGTATAGGGGGGCTGGGGCAAGAGACCCAGTACTTC.